This entry describes one T cell receptor beta chain. Antigen: not known. This entry comes from a study of graft-versus-host responses after intestinal transplantation. Whole-study context: Recipients were all induced with anti-thymocyte globulin, then given tacrolimus and steroids for approximately 3 years.

Study-wide results and caveats: Peak GvH clone levels in circulation were associated with early post-transplant HvG declines.

Trimming left V 2 bases short and J 4 bases short, with 12 bases between. CDR3 length equals 15 residues. The V gene's germline CDR1 is LGHNA and CDR2 YNFKEQ. Profiling relied on immunoSEQ multiplex PCR, and the TCRdb table lists in-frame clones only, not all of them. The sample carries under 140,000 clones, 93% recorded once. Sequenced here: unstimulated CD8+ T cells sorted from spleen or lymph node cells, sampled before intestinal transplant. The rearrangement links TRBV4-2 to TRBJ1-5, with D tentatively TRBD1 (6 bases). The receptor comes from a human donor who received an intestinal transplant. The CDR3 loop reads CASSQKGQGNQPQHF. CDR3 nucleotide sequence: TGTGCCAGCAGCCAAAAAGGGCAGGGGAATCAGCCCCAGCATTTT.